The 10 T cell receptor beta chains below come from one sample, sequenced in a study of identical twins. TCRdb re-called the 5' RACE reads through MiXCR, storing one row per CDR3 protein. The sample has approximately 1.8 million distinct CDR3 sequences, about 31% seen once. Source material: cord blood. Receptors originate from a newborn girl in good health.

The chain combines TRBV20-1 with TRBJ2-1; D assignment may be TRBD1 or TRBD2 (5 bases each). The V end lost 1 base, the J end lost 8 bases, and 18 bases lay between the germline ends. Germline CDR1 and CDR2: DFQATT and SNEGSKA (reference sequence). CDR3 size: 15 residues. Here the CDR3 reads CSARAGSLRGDEQFF. As DNA, the CDR3 is TGCAGTGCTAGAGCAGGCAGTCTTAGGGGAGATGAGCAGTTCTTC.

The rearrangement joins TRBV6-2 or TRBV6-3 to TRBJ2-3; a weak D match, TRBD1 (6 bases). From germline, CDR1 is MNHEY and CDR2 SVGEGT. V lost 5 bases and J lost 1, with 19 bases in between. The CDR3 spans 17 residues. The CDR3 loop reads CASSIGGVVAGTDTQYF. In nucleotides, the CDR3 is TGTGCCAGCAGTATAGGGGGAGTAGTGGCTGGCACAGATACGCAGTATTTT.

This clonotype was observed at least ten times. The chain has TRBV28 and TRBJ2-3; no reliable D call. The CDR3 spans 15 residues. V lost 3 bases and J lost 0, with 10 bases in between. Germline V gene data show CDR1 as MDHEN and CDR2 as SYDVKM. In nucleotides, the CDR3 is TGTGCCAGCAGTTTTTCTGATTCTAGCACAGATACGCAGTATTTT. Protein: CASSFSDSSTDTQYF.

V gene TRBV28 combines with J gene TRBJ1-2; 11 nucleotides match TRBD1. The CDR3 has 17 residues. The germline CDR1 and CDR2 sequences are MDHEN and SYDVKM. V dropped 1 base and J dropped 3; count of bases not matched to a gene: 7. The CDR3 here is CASSLLDRGQGDYGYTF. CDR3 DNA: TGTGCCAGCAGTTTATTGGACAGGGGGCAGGGAGACTATGGCTACACCTTC.

This clonotype was counted at least ten times. The chain recombines TRBV9 with TRBJ2-3; 15 bases are a match to TRBD2. The germline V gene encodes CDR1 SGDLS and CDR2 YYNGEE. V lost 3 bases, J lost 4 bases, and 0 bases stayed unmatched. The CDR3 has 15 residues. CDR3: CASSGTSGRADTQYF. The CDR3 region has the DNA TGTGCCAGCAGCGGGACTAGCGGGAGGGCAGATACGCAGTATTTT.

The rearrangement uses TRBV30 and TRBJ2-7, with 7 bases that match TRBD1. Losses at the gene ends were 0 bases for V and 3 bases for J; bases not matched to a gene: 11. The CDR3 has 16 residues. Germline lookup yields CDR1 GTSNPN and CDR2 SVGIG (reference sequence). The CDR3 DNA reads as TGTGCCTGGAGTGTGCCCTCCGGACAGGCCCTCTACGAGCAGTACTTC. Its translation: CAWSVPSGQALYEQYF.

As to this clonotype: At one of its ends the junction is not consistent with the germline gene, which may arise from a read error. The chain employs TRBV4-1 and TRBJ2-5; D gene uncertain. The DNA end is more similar to TRBJ2-7, so the J call may be wrong. The CDR3 is made up of 15 amino acids. Germline lookup yields CDR1 MGHRA and CDR2 YSYEKL. CDR3 nucleotides: TGCGCCAGCGGCCAAGCCGACTTAACAACCTACGAGCAGTACTTC. It specifies CASGQADLTTYEQYF.

This chain uses TRBV5-1 with TRBJ2-1; weak D call: TRBD2 (6 bases). Per the germline V gene, CDR1 is SGHRS and CDR2 is YFSETQ. The CDR3 extends over 12 amino acids. CDR3 protein: CATRGSGNEQFF. The CDR3 region has the DNA TGCGCAACAAGAGGGAGCGGGAATGAGCAGTTCTTC.

V is TRBV20-1 and J is TRBJ2-5, with TRBD2 matching 7 bases. The J call is in doubt because the DNA end fits TRBJ2-7 better. Germline CDR1 DFQATT, CDR2 SNEGSKA (reference sequence). The CDR3 is 15 residues long. CDR3 loop: CSARDPGLGTYEQYF. Written as DNA, the CDR3 is TGCAGTGCTAGAGATCCCGGACTAGGTACCTACGAGCAGTACTTC.

This clonotype was counted a few times. This chain uses TRBV20-1 with TRBJ1-1, with 8 nucleotides matching TRBD1. The CDR3 is 14 residues long. Trimming took 2 bases from V and 0 from J; bases not matched to a gene: 2. From germline, CDR1 is DFQATT and CDR2 SNEGSKA (reference sequence). CDR3 sequence reads: CSARMDRVNTEAFF. CDR3 DNA sequence: TGCAGTGCTAGAATGGACAGGGTGAACACTGAAGCTTTCTTT.